One sample yielded the 21 T cell receptor beta chains listed below, sequenced in a study of blood T cell repertoires in COVID-19. Sequenced by immunoSEQ multiplex PCR; TCRdb stores in-frame clones only, minus some. The profile shows around 97,000 clones, approximately 84% of them singletons. The sample comprised peripheral blood. The receptors stem from a man aged 65 to 79 with acute or convalescent COVID-19.

The chain joins TRBV18 to TRBJ2-1; maybe TRBD1 (5 bases). V shed 3 bases and J shed 4 bases, with 13 bases lying between them. The CDR3 covers 15 residues. Germline assignment: CDR1 KGHSH and CDR2 LQKENI. This CDR3 reads CASSPARARYNEQFF. The CDR3 DNA follows: TGTGCCAGCTCACCTGCCAGGGCGAGATACAATGAGCAGTTCTTC.

The chain recombines TRBV13 with TRBJ2-2; D possibly corresponds to TRBD1 (6 bases). Per the germline V gene, CDR1 is PRHDT and CDR2 is FYEKMQ (reference sequence). The CDR3 has 17 amino acids. V dropped 5 bases and J dropped 4 bases, with 20 bases sitting between them. CDR3 sequence (DNA): TGTGCCAGCAGCCCGAAACCGTGGGACAAGGTCACCGGGGAGCTGTTTTTT. Protein: CASSPKPWDKVTGELFF.

The rearrangement joins TRBV2 to TRBJ2-2; TRBD2 matches at 10 bases. This CDR3 is built from 16 residues. Germline V gene lookup returns CDR1 SNHLY and CDR2 FYNNEI. The V gene end was trimmed by 4 bases and the J gene end by 6 bases; junction bases not matched to a gene: 8. The CDR3 loop is CASSGRSSGGAGELFF. The CDR3 DNA reads TGTGCCAGCAGTGGTCGTTCTAGCGGGGGAGCCGGGGAGCTGTTTTTT.

The V call is TRBV6-1, the J call TRBJ1-2; D not certain. The CDR3 runs 16 residues. The V end was cut by 4 bases, the J end by 3 bases, with 18 bases between. Germline V gene sequence: CDR1 MNHNS, CDR2 SASEGT. CDR3 sequence: CASSASTGSSYYGYTF. CDR3 bases: TGTGCCAGCAGTGCCTCAACGGGGAGCAGCTACTATGGCTACACCTTC.

The gene calls are TRBV30 and TRBJ2-1, with 7 bases fitting TRBD1. The V gene's germline CDR1 is GTSNPN and CDR2 SVGIG (reference sequence). The CDR3 totals 13 residues. J gave up 4 bases and V 1 base, and 1 base lay outside the gene matches. The CDR3 protein is CAWSGGQYNEQFF. The CDR3 DNA sequence: TGTGCCTGGAGTGGGGGACAGTACAATGAGCAGTTCTTC.

In this sample, this clone turned up a few times. Other DNA sequences in this specimen translate into the identical CDR3. The rearrangement joins TRBV7-2 to TRBJ1-5, with TRBD1 as a possible D gene (5 bases). Trimming took 5 bases from V and 4 from J, leaving 9 bases between them. Germline values: CDR1 SGHTA, CDR2 FQGNSA. The CDR3 length is 13 residues. The DNA for the CDR3 is TGTGCCAGCAGCCCCCAGGGAAATCAGCCCCAGCATTTT. This gives the protein CASSPQGNQPQHF.

The chain carries TRBV29-1 and TRBJ1-2, with TRBD1 as a possible D gene (5 bases). V gave up 5 bases and J gave up 4 bases, with 11 bases separating them. Germline CDR1 and CDR2: SQVTM and ANQGSEA. CDR3 length equals 12 residues. CDR3 amino acids: CSVLGGTYGYTF. The CDR3 nucleotides read TGCAGCGTTTTAGGAGGGACCTATGGCTACACCTTC.

The chain uses TRBV12-3 or TRBV12-4 and TRBJ2-3; TRBD1 agrees at 9 bases. This CDR3 is built from 13 residues. Trimming removed 6 bases from V and 3 bases from J; junction bases left unmatched: 1. The CDR3 here is CASRGQGTDTQYF. CDR3 DNA sequence: TGTGCCAGCAGGGGACAGGGAACAGATACGCAGTATTTT.

The gene calls are TRBV6-4 and TRBJ1-5, with 10 bases that match TRBD1. The CDR3 is 17 residues long. The germline CDR1 and CDR2 sequences are MRHNA and SNTAGT. The ends lost 2 bases at V and 0 bases at J; junction bases unmatched: 4. The CDR3 spells CASSDPGTGDSNQPQHF. The DNA for the CDR3 is TGTGCCAGCAGTGACCCGGGGACAGGGGATAGCAATCAGCCCCAGCATTTT.

This clone was observed a handful of times. This chain links TRBV19 with TRBJ1-1; 9 positions agree with TRBD1. The CDR3 extends over 13 amino acids. V dropped 6 bases and J dropped 8; count of bases not matched to a gene: 7. Germline lookup yields CDR1 LNHDA and CDR2 SQIVND (reference sequence). The CDR3 sequence is CASRDTGGWEAFF. Here the CDR3 DNA reads TGTGCCAGTAGGGATACAGGGGGCTGGGAAGCTTTCTTT.

V usage is TRBV25-1 and J usage is TRBJ2-1; TRBD1 agrees at 7 bases. The CDR3 consists of 12 residues. Germline values: CDR1 MGHDK, CDR2 SYGVNS. After removal of 6 bases from V and 7 bases from J, the junction contained 3 bases not matched to a gene. CDR3 sequence: CASRGGGNEQFF. In DNA form, the CDR3 reads TGTGCCAGCAGAGGGGGCGGGAATGAGCAGTTCTTC. Combining the CDR3 with reference TRBV25-1 and TRBJ2-1 gives the whole variable domain EADIYQTPRYLVIGTGKKITLECSQTMGHDKMYWYQQDPGMELHLIHYSYGVNSTEKGDLSSESTVSRIRTEHFPLTLESARPSHTSQYLCASRGGGNEQFFGPGTRLTVL.

The J gene is TRBJ1-3, the V gene TRBV2; D is possibly TRBD1 (5 bases). Germline CDR1 SNHLY, CDR2 FYNNEI. This CDR3 contains 15 residues. Trimming removed 2 bases at V and 4 bases at J, with 12 bases between. CDR3 bases: TGTGCCAGCAGTGAAAGCAGGGCGGGAGGAAACACCATATATTTT. This translates into CASSESRAGGNTIYF.

The CDR3 is CASSARSTDTQYF. Written as DNA, the CDR3 is TGCGCCAGCAGTGCTAGAAGCACAGATACGCAGTATTTT. The chain uses TRBV10-1 and TRBJ2-3; no clear D gene. V shed 4 bases and J shed 0 bases, with 5 bases lying between them. The length of the CDR3 is 13 residues. Per germline, CDR1 WNHNN and CDR2 SYGVQD (reference sequence).

The J gene is TRBJ1-2, the V gene TRBV30, with 9 bases matching TRBD1. Per the germline V gene, CDR1 is GTSNPN and CDR2 is SVGIG (reference sequence). There are 14 residues in the CDR3. V shed 2 bases, J shed 8 bases, and the junction held 9 bases outside the gene matches. Here the CDR3 reads CAWSRDRARRGYTF. The CDR3 DNA is TGTGCCTGGAGTCGGGACAGGGCTCGTCGGGGCTACACCTTC.

The V gene is TRBV19, the J gene TRBJ2-2; the D is unclear. Germline V gives CDR1 LNHDA, CDR2 SQIVND (reference sequence). The CDR3 covers 16 residues. Trimming took 0 bases from V and 6 from J, leaving 14 bases between them. CDR3 sequence: CASSIDTPTGAGELFF. For the CDR3, the DNA is TGTGCCAGTAGTATAGACACCCCGACTGGAGCCGGGGAGCTGTTTTTT.

In its sample, this clone was seen a few times. The chain joins TRBV11-2 to TRBJ1-3; 9 nucleotides line up with TRBD1. CDR3 length equals 15 residues. The V gene end was trimmed by 8 bases and the J gene end by 4 bases; junction bases not matched to a gene: 9. From germline, CDR1 is SGHAT and CDR2 FQNNGV. The chain's CDR3 is CASGFGTGPGNTIYF. In nucleotides, the CDR3 is TGTGCCAGCGGATTTGGGACAGGGCCCGGAAACACCATATATTTT.

This chain uses TRBV2 with TRBJ2-3, with 7 nucleotides matching TRBD2. The CDR3 totals 15 residues. Germline assignment: CDR1 SNHLY and CDR2 FYNNEI. V lost 7 bases to trimming and J lost 2 bases; unmatched junction nucleotides: 9. This CDR3 reads CASNGRSGTTDTQYF. DNA of the CDR3: TGTGCCAGCAACGGGAGAAGCGGGACCACAGATACGCAGTATTTT. Full variable domain (missing parts from reference TRBV2 and TRBJ2-3): EPEVTQTPSHQVTQMGQEVILRCVPISNHLYFYWYRQILGQKVEFLVSFYNNEISEKSEIFDDQFSVERPDGSNFTLKIRSTKLEDSAMYFCASNGRSGTTDTQYFGPGTRLTVL.

This chain uses TRBV10-3 with TRBJ2-1; D remains ambiguous. The CDR3 extends over 14 amino acids. V dropped 6 bases and J dropped 7 bases, with 16 bases sitting between them. The germline gives CDR1 ENHRY, CDR2 SYGVKD. The CDR3 region is CAIREDKPVNEQFF. CDR3 sequence (DNA): TGTGCCATCAGAGAAGACAAGCCGGTTAATGAGCAGTTCTTC.

J is TRBJ1-2 and V is TRBV2; TRBD1 might be the D (5 bases). The CDR3 consists of 13 residues. V lost 6 bases, J lost 6 bases, and 14 bases lay in between. CDR1 and CDR2 (germline): SNHLY, FYNNEI. CDR3: CASSLRERDGYTF. The CDR3 DNA follows: TGTGCCAGCAGCCTCAGGGAGCGGGATGGCTACACCTTC.

The rearrangement links TRBV9 to TRBJ2-7, with D unresolved. Germline CDR1 reads SGDLS; CDR2 reads YYNGEE. Between the trimmed V and J ends, which lost 1 base and 2 bases, there was a span of 10 bases. CDR3 length: 14 residues. CDR3: CASSVQPGPYEQYF. As DNA, the CDR3 is TGTGCCAGCAGCGTACAGCCTGGGCCCTACGAGCAGTACTTC.

V is TRBV6-1 and J is TRBJ2-7, with a weak D call TRBD2 (6 bases). V was shortened by 3 bases and J by 5 bases, with 17 bases between the two germline ends. This CDR3 spans 15 amino acids. Germline CDR1 and CDR2: MNHNS and SASEGT. DNA for the CDR3: TGTGCCAGCAGTGACACCGGGACTGTAGCTAACGAGCAGTACTTC. Its protein is CASSDTGTVANEQYF.